Shown below are 12 T cell receptor beta chains from a single sample sequenced in a study of blood T cell repertoires in COVID-19. Libraries were prepared by immunoSEQ multiplex PCR; TCRdb keeps only in-frame clonotypes and omits some of them. Here the sample spans 330,000 or so clones, roughly 87% being singletons. Input material: peripheral blood. The receptors were gathered from a man aged 25-45 years with COVID-19, enrolled during active disease.

The chain links TRBV7-2 to TRBJ1-4; TRBD1 agrees at 7 bases. The V and J ends lost 2 bases and 7 bases, in that order; junction bases with no gene match: 7. The CDR3 covers 15 residues. CDR1 and CDR2 from the germline V gene are SGHTA and FQGNSA. Here the CDR3 reads CASSLSRAGGEKLFF. The DNA of the CDR3 is TGTGCCAGCAGCTTATCCCGGGCAGGGGGTGAAAAACTGTTTTTT.

V is TRBV28 and J is TRBJ1-1; TRBD1 matches at 7 bases. Germline CDR1 MDHEN, CDR2 SYDVKM. The CDR3 totals 14 residues. V lost 7 bases, J lost 5 bases, and 10 bases stayed unmatched. The CDR3 bases are TGTGCCAGCATCGGGGCAGGGGGTTGGACTGAAGCTTTCTTT. Its protein product is CASIGAGGWTEAFF.

This sequence joins TRBV6-2 or TRBV6-3 and TRBJ2-7, with TRBD2 identical over 10 bases. CDR1 and CDR2 from the germline V gene are MNHEY and SVGEGT. This CDR3 has 15 residues. V was pared by 6 bases and J by 2 bases, with 7 bases of the junction left unmatched. CDR3 residues: CASSPGLAVPYEQYF. The CDR3 DNA reads as TGTGCCAGCAGCCCCGGACTAGCGGTTCCCTACGAGCAGTACTTC.

The chain links TRBV10-3 to TRBJ2-7; TRBD2 is a possible D gene (6 bases). Trimming took 4 bases from V and 0 from J, leaving 16 bases between them. In germline, CDR1 is ENHRY, CDR2 SYGVKD. The CDR3 spans 16 residues. The CDR3: CAISGGSGSSSYEQYF. The CDR3, as DNA: TGTGCCATCAGTGGAGGAAGCGGGTCCAGCTCCTACGAGCAGTACTTC.

The rearrangement uses TRBV6-5 and TRBJ2-2; D gene unclear. The CDR3 totals 12 residues. Trimming removed 4 bases from V and 5 bases from J, with 5 bases in between. Looked up from germline, CDR1 is MNHEY and CDR2 is SVGAGI. The CDR3 loop is CASSFRTGELFF. In nucleotides, the CDR3 is TGTGCCAGCAGTTTCCGGACCGGGGAGCTGTTTTTT.

J is TRBJ1-4 and V is TRBV2, with D uncertain. Germline lookup yields CDR1 SNHLY and CDR2 FYNNEI. The CDR3 length is 12 residues. The V end lost 6 bases, the J end lost 4 bases, and 6 bases lay between the germline ends. CDR3 amino acids: CASRTDNEKLFF. DNA for the CDR3: TGTGCCAGCAGAACAGATAATGAAAAACTGTTTTTT.

The V gene is TRBV20-1, the J gene TRBJ2-1; 7 positions match TRBD2. The CDR3 runs 16 residues. The J segment lost 4 bases and the V segment lost 3 bases, leaving 12 bases of the junction unmatched. Germline CDR1 and CDR2: DFQATT and SNEGSKA (reference sequence). The DNA of the CDR3 is TGCAGTGCTAGTCAGGCGGGGGTCTACCTTTACAATGAGCAGTTCTTC. Residues: CSASQAGVYLYNEQFF.

In this sample, this clone turned up once. This chain joins TRBV5-1 and TRBJ1-1, with no clear D. Germline V gene sequence: CDR1 SGHRS, CDR2 YFSETQ. The CDR3 is 14 amino acids. Trimming shortened V by 2 bases and J by 1 base, and 9 bases separated the two germline ends. The CDR3 coding sequence is TGCGCCAGCAGCTTTGAGGGAGGGAACACTGAAGCTTTCTTT. It yields the protein CASSFEGGNTEAFF.

This clone was counted many times. This chain uses TRBV3-1 (or the pseudogene TRBV3-2) with TRBJ1-2; 10 positions agree with TRBD1. Germline V gene lookup returns CDR1 LGHDT and CDR2 YNNKEL (reference sequence). V lost 0 bases and J lost 2; bases outside the gene matches: 15. CDR3 size: 20 residues. This CDR3 is CASSQDSGRGQGSQNYGYTF. In DNA form, the CDR3 reads TGTGCCAGCAGCCAAGACTCGGGGAGGGGACAGGGGTCCCAAAACTATGGCTACACCTTC.

This sequence joins TRBV5-1 and TRBJ2-3; TRBD2 might be the D (7 bases). CDR1 and CDR2 (germline): SGHRS, YFSETQ. CDR3 length: 18 amino acids. V lost 1 base and J lost 2, with 20 bases in between. CDR3 bases: TGCGCCAGCAGCTTGTGGATTTGGGGGGGCGCGGACACAGATACGCAGTATTTT. Residues: CASSLWIWGGADTDTQYF.

The rearrangement links TRBV19 to TRBJ1-1, with D perhaps matching TRBD1 (6 bases). The V and J ends lost 3 bases and 2 bases respectively, with 10 bases between them. CDR3 length equals 14 residues. Germline CDR1 LNHDA, CDR2 SQIVND (reference sequence). The CDR3 loop is CASSMGGGNTEAFF. In nucleotides, the CDR3 is TGTGCCAGTAGTATGGGAGGGGGAAACACTGAAGCTTTCTTT.

The rearrangement links TRBV5-4 to TRBJ2-1; 12 bases match TRBD2. Germline CDR1 and CDR2: SGHNT and YYREEE (reference sequence). With 2 bases clipped from V and 11 bases from J, the junction kept 5 bases outside the gene matches. The CDR3 is made up of 14 amino acids. CDR3 amino acids: CASSLPTSGGKQFF. CDR3 bases: TGTGCCAGCAGCTTACCGACTAGCGGGGGCAAGCAGTTCTTC.